This TCR beta chain was recovered during a study of blood T cell repertoires in COVID-19. Study information: Collection of acute and convalescent COVID-19 samples took place in the United States, Italy and Spain.

As handled by the study authors: How many nucleated cells were present was estimated from reference gene primer amplification. Produced via immunoSEQ multiplex PCR; TCRdb's table is partial and in-frame only. Clone size and the V and J calls come from that table; the DNA yielded D and trimming. The data show roughly 380,000 clones, with about nine tenths seen just once and about 0.94% held by the top ten. Participants were aged about 18 to 90 years, lived in roughly 25 US areas, and enrolled virtually. Researchers sorted participants into cohorts using their self-reported clinical history. This CDR3 contains 15 residues. Trimming left V 5 bases short and J 0 bases short, with 11 bases between. Germline CDR1 reads PRHDT; CDR2 reads FYEKMQ (reference sequence).

The gene calls are TRBV13 and TRBJ1-3; TRBD1 is a possible D gene (6 bases). This sequence originates from a woman aged 30 to 39 who had been exposed to COVID-19. Sequenced: PBMCs or T cells enriched from blood (not recorded which). The CDR3 region is CASSPRDNSGNTIYF. The CDR3 bases are TGTGCCAGCAGCCCTCGGGACAACTCTGGAAACACCATATATTTT.